This T cell receptor (beta chain) derives from a study of T cell responses to AZD1222 COVID-19 vaccine. Profiling relied on immunoSEQ multiplex PCR, and the TCRdb table lists in-frame clones only, not all of them. The table shows about 110,000 clones, with 88% occurring only once. CDR1 and CDR2 from the germline V gene are LNHDA and SQIVND (reference sequence). V lost 5 bases to trimming and J lost 4 bases, with 12 bases between them. The CDR3 totals 14 residues. The sample here was peripheral blood, taken on day 0 of AZD1222 vaccination. The V and J genes are TRBV19 and TRBJ2-1, with a possible D match to TRBD2 (6 bases). This sequence originates from an adult in good health. The CDR3 DNA follows: TGTGCCAGTAGTTACGGGACTCCGTACAATGAGCAGTTCTTC. It specifies CASSYGTPYNEQFF.